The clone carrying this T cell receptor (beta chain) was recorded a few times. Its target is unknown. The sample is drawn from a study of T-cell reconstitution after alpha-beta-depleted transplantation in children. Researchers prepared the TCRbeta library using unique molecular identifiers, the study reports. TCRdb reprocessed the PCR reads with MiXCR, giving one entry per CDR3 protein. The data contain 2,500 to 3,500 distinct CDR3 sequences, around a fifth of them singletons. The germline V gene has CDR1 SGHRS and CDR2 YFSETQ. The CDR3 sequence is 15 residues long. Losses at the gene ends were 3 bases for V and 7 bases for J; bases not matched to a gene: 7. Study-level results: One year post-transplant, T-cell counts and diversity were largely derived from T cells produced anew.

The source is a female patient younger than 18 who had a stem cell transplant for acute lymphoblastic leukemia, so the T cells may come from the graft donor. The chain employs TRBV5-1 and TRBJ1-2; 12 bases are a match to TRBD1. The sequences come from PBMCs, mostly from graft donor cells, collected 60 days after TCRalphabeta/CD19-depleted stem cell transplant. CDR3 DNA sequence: TGCGCCAGCAGCTCAGGGACAGGGGGCGAAGGTGGCTACACCTTC. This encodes CASSSGTGGEGGYTF.